This paragraph reports one T cell receptor (beta chain). This entry comes from a study of shared clonotypes between healthy human individuals. Using immunoSEQ multiplex PCR, the repertoire was profiled, and TCRdb retains in-frame clones only, with some absent. The data show some 2,500,000 clones, approximately 90% seen once. The material sequenced was naive CD4+ T cells from PBMCs. Subset reported: CD45RA+ positively selected. The origin of this receptor is a man aged 18 to 29 in good health. Some clones in this sample may be carry-over from other donors' samples.

The CDR3 protein is CASSYLGVVGEQYF. CDR3 nucleotides: TGTGCCAGCAGTTACTTGGGGGTTGTGGGAGAGCAGTACTTC. This chain uses TRBV6-6 with TRBJ2-7; tentatively, D is TRBD1 or TRBD2 (5 bases each). This CDR3 is built from 14 residues. The germline CDR1 and CDR2 sequences are MNHNY and SVGAGI (reference sequence). Trimming shortened V by 1 base and J by 7 bases, and 14 bases separated the two germline ends.